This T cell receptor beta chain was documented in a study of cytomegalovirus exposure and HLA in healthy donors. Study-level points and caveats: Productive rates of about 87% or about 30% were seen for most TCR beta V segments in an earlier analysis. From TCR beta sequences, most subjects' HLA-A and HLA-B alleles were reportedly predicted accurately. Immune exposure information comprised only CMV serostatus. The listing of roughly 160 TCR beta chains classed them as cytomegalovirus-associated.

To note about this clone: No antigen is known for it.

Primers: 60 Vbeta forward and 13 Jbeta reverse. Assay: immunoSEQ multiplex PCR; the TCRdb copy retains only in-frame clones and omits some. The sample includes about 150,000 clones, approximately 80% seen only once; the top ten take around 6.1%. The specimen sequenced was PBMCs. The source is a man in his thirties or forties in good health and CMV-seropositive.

CDR3 sequence (DNA): TGTGCCAGCAGCCCTCCCCGGCTAGGGGGCACAGATACGCAGTATTTT. This codes for CASSPPRLGGTDTQYF. The chain recombines TRBV5-8 with TRBJ2-3; D possibly corresponds to TRBD1 (5 bases). From germline, CDR1 is SGHTS and CDR2 YDEGEE. The CDR3 extends over 16 amino acids. V lost 4 bases, J lost 1 base, and 16 bases lay in between.